Below, 7 T cell receptor beta chains from the same sample are listed, as sequenced in a study of cytomegalovirus exposure and HLA in healthy donors. TCRdb keeps only in-frame clones here, not all; method: immunoSEQ multiplex PCR. The table lists some 54,000 clones, 80% to 95% of them singletons. What was sequenced was PBMCs. Receptor source: a man aged 18 to 30 in good health and CMV-seronegative.

The V gene is TRBV28, the J gene TRBJ2-2; a possible D gene is TRBD2 (6 bases). The CDR3 consists of 14 residues. Trimming took off 2 bases at V and 4 bases at J, with 8 bases between the two ends. CDR1 and CDR2 (germline): MDHEN, SYDVKM. CDR3 nucleotides: TGTGCCAGCAGTTTAGCGGGGTCCACCGGGGAGCTGTTTTTT. Translation gives CASSLAGSTGELFF.

The genes are TRBV14 and TRBJ1-2; D gene unclear. V lost 4 bases to trimming and J lost 1 base, with 7 bases between them. CDR1 is SGHDN, CDR2 FVKESK, per germline. The CDR3 has 13 amino acids. CDR3 in amino acids: CASSRDLNYGYTF. CDR3 bases: TGTGCCAGCAGCCGAGATCTTAACTATGGCTACACCTTC.

The chain joins TRBV7-9 to TRBJ2-2, with 14 bases matching TRBD2. The CDR3 is made up of 17 amino acids. The germline CDR1 and CDR2 sequences are SEHNR and FQNEAQ (reference sequence). The V and J ends lost 1 base and 6 bases, in that order; junction bases with no gene match: 4. The CDR3 region is CASSLGGTSGSPGELFF. The CDR3 region has the DNA TGTGCCAGCAGCTTAGGTGGGACTAGCGGGAGCCCCGGGGAGCTGTTTTTT.

This clone was detected a few times. The CDR3 protein is CASSIASGIFPGGELFF. CDR3 DNA sequence: TGTGCCAGTAGTATTGCTAGCGGGATATTTCCGGGAGGGGAGCTGTTTTTT. The chain has TRBV19 and TRBJ2-2; 9 bases map to TRBD2. V gave up 3 bases and J gave up 8 bases; unmatched junction bases: 13. The CDR3 has 17 amino acids. The germline V gene has CDR1 LNHDA and CDR2 SQIVND (reference sequence).

The rearrangement joins TRBV18 to TRBJ1-1; unclear D gene. The V gene's germline CDR1 is KGHSH and CDR2 LQKENI. This CDR3 contains 14 residues. V was clipped by 3 bases and J by 1 base, with 9 bases between them. The CDR3 region has the DNA TGTGCCAGCTCACCCCAACGGGGGAACACTGAAGCTTTCTTT. It codes for CASSPQRGNTEAFF.

The V call is TRBV11-2, the J call TRBJ1-2, with 10 bases matching TRBD1. CDR1 and CDR2 (germline): SGHAT, FQNNGV. The CDR3 has 15 amino acids. Trimming at V came to 0 bases and at J to 5 bases, leaving 3 bases not matched to a gene. CDR3 DNA: TGTGCCAGCAGCTTAGAACCGGGACAGGGGTATGGCTACACCTTC. Translating it yields CASSLEPGQGYGYTF.

The V and J genes are TRBV5-5 and TRBJ2-7; D possibly corresponds to TRBD1 (7 bases). The CDR3 spans 14 residues. The germline V gene has CDR1 SGHKS and CDR2 YYEKEE (reference sequence). V gave up 4 bases and J gave up 1 base, with 12 bases separating them. This chain's CDR3 is CASSLSGGSYEQYF. DNA for the CDR3: TGTGCCAGCAGCCTGTCAGGGGGGTCCTACGAGCAGTACTTC.